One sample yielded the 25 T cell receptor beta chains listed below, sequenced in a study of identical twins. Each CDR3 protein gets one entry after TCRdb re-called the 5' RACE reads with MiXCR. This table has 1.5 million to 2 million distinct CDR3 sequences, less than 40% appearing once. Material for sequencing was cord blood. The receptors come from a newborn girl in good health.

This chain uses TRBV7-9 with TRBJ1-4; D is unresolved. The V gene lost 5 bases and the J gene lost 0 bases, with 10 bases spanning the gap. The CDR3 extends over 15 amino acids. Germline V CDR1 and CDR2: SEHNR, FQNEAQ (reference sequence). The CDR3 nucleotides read TGTGCCAGCAGCGCCGGGGATGCAACTAATGAAAAACTGTTTTTT. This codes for CASSAGDATNEKLFF.

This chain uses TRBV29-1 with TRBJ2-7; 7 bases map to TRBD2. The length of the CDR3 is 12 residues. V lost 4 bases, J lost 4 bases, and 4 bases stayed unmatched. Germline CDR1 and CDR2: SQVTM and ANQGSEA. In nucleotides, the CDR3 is TGCAGCGTTGGGGCGGGAGTATACGAGCAGTACTTC. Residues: CSVGAGVYEQYF.

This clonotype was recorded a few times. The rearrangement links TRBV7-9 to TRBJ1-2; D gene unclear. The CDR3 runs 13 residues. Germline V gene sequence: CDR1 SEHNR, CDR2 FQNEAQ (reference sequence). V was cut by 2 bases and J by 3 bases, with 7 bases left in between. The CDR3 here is CASSLRSHYGYTF. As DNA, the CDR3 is TGTGCCAGCAGCTTACGCAGTCACTATGGCTACACCTTC.

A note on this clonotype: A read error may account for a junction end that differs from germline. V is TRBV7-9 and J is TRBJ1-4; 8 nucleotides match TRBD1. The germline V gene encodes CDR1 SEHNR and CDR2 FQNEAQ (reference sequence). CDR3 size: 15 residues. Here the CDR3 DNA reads TGTGCCAGCAGCCTGTGGGACAGGAGAAATGAAGAACTGTTTTTT. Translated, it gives CASSLWDRRNEELFF.

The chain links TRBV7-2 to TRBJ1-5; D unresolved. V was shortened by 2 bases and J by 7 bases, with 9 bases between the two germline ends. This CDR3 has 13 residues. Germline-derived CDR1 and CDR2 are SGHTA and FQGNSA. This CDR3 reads CASSLRWKQPQHF. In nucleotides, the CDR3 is TGTGCCAGCAGCTTAAGATGGAAACAGCCCCAGCATTTT.

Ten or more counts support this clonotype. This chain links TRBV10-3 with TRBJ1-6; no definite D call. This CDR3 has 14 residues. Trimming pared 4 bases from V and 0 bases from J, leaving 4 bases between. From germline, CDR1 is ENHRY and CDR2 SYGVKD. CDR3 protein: CAISGSSYNSPLHF. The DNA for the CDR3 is TGTGCCATCAGTGGGAGCTCCTATAATTCACCCCTCCACTTT.

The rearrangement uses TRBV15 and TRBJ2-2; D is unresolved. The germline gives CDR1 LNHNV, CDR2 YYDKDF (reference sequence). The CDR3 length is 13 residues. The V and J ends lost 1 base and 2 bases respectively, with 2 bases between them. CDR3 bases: TGTGCCACCAGCAGAGTAAACACCGGGGAGCTGTTTTTT. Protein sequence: CATSRVNTGELFF.

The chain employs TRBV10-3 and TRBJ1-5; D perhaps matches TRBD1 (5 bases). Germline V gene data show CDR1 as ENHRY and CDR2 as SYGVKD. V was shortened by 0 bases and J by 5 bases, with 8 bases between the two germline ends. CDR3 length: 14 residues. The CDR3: CAISESMGDQPQHF. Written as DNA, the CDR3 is TGTGCCATCAGTGAGTCGATGGGGGATCAGCCCCAGCATTTT.

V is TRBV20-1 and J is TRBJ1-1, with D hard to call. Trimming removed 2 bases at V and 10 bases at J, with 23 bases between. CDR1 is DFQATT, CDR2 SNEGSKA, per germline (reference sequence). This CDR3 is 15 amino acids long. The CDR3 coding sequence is TGCAGTGCTAGATCAAGTGGGCAGGCGGAAGTAGGAGCTTTCTTT. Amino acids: CSARSSGQAEVGAFF.

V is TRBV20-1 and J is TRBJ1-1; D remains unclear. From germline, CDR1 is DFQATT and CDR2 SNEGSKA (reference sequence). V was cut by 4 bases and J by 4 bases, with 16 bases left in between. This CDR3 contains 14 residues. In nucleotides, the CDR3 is TGCAGTGCTAAAGCAGGTATCAAGGGCACTGAAGCTTTCTTT. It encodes CSAKAGIKGTEAFF.

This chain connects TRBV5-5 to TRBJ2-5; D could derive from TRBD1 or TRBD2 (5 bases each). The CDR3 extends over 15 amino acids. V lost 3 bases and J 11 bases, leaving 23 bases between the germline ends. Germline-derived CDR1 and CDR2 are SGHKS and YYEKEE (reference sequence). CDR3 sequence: CASSYLWGSNNEQYF. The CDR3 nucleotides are TGTGCCAGCAGCTACCTTTGGGGGTCCAATAATGAGCAGTACTTC.

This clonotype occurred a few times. The chain's CDR3 is CASSLAHMNTEAFF. In DNA, the CDR3 is TGTGCCAGCAGCTTAGCTCACATGAACACTGAAGCTTTCTTT. The chain has TRBV7-6 and TRBJ1-1; D gene ambiguous. CDR3 length: 14 residues. V gave up 0 bases and J gave up 0 bases, with 5 bases separating them. Germline CDR1 is SGHVS and CDR2 is FNYEAQ.

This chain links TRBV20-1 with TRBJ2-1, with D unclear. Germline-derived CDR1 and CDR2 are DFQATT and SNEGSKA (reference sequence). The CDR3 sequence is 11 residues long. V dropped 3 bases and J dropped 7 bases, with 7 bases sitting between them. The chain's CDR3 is CSARALNEQFF. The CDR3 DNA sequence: TGCAGTGCTAGGGCCCTTAATGAGCAGTTCTTC.

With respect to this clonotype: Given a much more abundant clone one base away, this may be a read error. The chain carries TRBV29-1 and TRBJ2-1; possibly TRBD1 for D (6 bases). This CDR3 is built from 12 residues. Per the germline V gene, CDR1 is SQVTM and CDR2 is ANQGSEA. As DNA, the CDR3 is TGCAGCATTGACAGGTCTAACAATGAGCAGTTCTTC. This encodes CSIDRSNNEQFF.

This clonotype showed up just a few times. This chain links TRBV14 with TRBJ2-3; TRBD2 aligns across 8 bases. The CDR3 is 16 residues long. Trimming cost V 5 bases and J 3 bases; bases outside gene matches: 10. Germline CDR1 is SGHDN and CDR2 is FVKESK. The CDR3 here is CASSVLGGRLTDTQYF. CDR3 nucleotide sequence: TGTGCCAGCAGCGTACTGGGCGGGAGGCTAACAGATACGCAGTATTTT. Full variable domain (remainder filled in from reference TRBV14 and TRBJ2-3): EAGVTQFPSHSVIEKGQTVTLRCDPISGHDNLYWYRRVMGKEIKFLLHFVKESKQDESGMPNNRFLAERTGGTYSTLKVQPAELEDSGVYFCASSVLGGRLTDTQYFGPGTRLTVL.

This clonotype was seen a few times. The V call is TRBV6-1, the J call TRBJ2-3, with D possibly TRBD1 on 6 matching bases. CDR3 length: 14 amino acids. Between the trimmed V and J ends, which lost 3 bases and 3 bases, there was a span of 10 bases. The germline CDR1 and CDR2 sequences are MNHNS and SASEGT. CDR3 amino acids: CASSDRGWTDTQYF. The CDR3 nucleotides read TGTGCCAGCAGTGACAGGGGTTGGACAGATACGCAGTATTTT.

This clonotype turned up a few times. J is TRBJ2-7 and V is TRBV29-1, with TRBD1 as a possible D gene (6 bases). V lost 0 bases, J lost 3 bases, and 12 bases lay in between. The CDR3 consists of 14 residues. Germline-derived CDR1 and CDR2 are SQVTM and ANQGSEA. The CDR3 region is CSVEDGRGGYEQYF. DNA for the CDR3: TGCAGCGTTGAAGACGGACGAGGGGGCTACGAGCAGTACTTC.

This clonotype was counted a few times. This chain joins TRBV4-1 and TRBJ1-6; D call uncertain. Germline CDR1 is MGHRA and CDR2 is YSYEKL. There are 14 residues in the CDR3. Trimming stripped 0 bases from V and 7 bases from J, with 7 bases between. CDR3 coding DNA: TGCGCCAGCAGCCAAGAATATAGGAATTCACCCCTCCACTTT. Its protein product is CASSQEYRNSPLHF.

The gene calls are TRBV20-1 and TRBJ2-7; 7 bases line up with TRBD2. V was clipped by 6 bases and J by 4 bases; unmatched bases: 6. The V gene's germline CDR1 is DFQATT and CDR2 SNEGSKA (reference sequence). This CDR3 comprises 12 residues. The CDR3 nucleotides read TGCAGTGCAAAGCGGGACCCGTACGAGCAGTACTTC. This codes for CSAKRDPYEQYF.

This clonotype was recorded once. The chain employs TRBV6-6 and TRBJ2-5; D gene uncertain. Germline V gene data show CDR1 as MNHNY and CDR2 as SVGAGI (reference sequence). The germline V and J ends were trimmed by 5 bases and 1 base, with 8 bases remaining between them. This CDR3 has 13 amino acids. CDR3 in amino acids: CASSMIAQETQYF. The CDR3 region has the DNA TGTGCCAGCAGTATGATAGCCCAAGAGACCCAGTACTTC.

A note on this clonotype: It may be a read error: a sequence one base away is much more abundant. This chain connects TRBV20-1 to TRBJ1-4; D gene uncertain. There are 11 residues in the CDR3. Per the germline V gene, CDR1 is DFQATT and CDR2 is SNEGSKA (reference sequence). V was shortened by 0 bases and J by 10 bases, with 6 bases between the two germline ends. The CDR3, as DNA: TGCAGTGCTAGAGATCACGGAAAACTGTTTTTT. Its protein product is CSARDHGKLFF.

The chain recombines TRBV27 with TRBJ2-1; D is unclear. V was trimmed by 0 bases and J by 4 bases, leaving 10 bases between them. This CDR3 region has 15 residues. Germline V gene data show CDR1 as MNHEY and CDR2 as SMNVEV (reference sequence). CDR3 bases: TGTGCCAGCAGTTTATCGTCAAGGTTTTACAATGAGCAGTTCTTC. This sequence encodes CASSLSSRFYNEQFF.

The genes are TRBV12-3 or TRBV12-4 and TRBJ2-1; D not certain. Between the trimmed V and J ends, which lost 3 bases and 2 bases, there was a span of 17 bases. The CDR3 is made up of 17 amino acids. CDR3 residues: CASSFPPLYPAYNEQFF. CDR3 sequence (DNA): TGTGCCAGCAGTTTCCCCCCTTTATACCCGGCCTACAATGAGCAGTTCTTC.

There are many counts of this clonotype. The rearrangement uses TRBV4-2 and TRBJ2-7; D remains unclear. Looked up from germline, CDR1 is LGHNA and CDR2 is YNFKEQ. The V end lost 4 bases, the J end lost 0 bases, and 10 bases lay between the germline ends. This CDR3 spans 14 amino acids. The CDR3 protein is CASSPAAASYEQYF. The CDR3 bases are TGTGCCAGCAGCCCAGCCGCTGCCTCCTACGAGCAGTACTTC.

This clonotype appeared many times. The CDR3 DNA reads as TGCAGTGCCCGTAGCGGGAGCCCCTACAATGAGCAGTTCTTC. Residues: CSARSGSPYNEQFF. The chain recombines TRBV20-1 with TRBJ2-1; 9 bases line up with TRBD2. Germline assignment: CDR1 DFQATT and CDR2 SNEGSKA (reference sequence). The CDR3 has 14 residues. V dropped 6 bases and J dropped 2; count of bases not matched to a gene: 5.